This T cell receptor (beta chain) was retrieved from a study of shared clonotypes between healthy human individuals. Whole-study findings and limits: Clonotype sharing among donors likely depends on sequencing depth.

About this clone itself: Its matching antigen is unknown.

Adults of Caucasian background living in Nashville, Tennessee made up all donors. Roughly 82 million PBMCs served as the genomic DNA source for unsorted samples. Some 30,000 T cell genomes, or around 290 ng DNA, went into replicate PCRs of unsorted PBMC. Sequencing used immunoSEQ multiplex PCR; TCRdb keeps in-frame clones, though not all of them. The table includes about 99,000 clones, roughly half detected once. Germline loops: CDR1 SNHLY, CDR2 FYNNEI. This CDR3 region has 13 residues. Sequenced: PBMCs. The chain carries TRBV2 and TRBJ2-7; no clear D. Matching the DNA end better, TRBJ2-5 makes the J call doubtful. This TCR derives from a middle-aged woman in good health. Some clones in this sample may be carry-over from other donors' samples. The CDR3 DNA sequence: TGTGCCAGCAGTGAAGCGGACGGGGAGACCCAGTACTTC. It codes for CASSEADGETQYF.